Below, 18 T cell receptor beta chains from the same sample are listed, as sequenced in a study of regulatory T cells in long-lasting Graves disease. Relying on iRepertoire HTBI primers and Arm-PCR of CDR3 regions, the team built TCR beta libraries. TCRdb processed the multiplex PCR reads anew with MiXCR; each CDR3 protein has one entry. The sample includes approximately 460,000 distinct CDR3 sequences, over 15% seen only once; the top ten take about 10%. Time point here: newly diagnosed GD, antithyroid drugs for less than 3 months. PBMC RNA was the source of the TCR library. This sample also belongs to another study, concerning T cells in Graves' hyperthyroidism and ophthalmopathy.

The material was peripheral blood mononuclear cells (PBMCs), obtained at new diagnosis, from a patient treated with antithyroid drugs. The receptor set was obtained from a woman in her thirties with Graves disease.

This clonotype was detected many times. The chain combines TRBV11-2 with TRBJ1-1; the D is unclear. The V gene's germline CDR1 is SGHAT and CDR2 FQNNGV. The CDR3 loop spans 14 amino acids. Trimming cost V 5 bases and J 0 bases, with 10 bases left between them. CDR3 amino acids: CASSPGVMNTEAFF. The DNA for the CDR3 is TGTGCCAGCAGCCCCGGAGTCATGAACACTGAAGCTTTCTTT.

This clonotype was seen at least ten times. The CDR3 bases are TGTGCCAGCAGTTCCGGGACTAGCGGAGAGACCCAGTACTTC. The encoded protein is CASSSGTSGETQYF. This rearrangement joins TRBV27 to TRBJ2-5; 11 positions agree with TRBD2. J lost 4 bases, V lost 4 bases, and 2 bases had no gene match. The germline V gene has CDR1 MNHEY and CDR2 SMNVEV (reference sequence). This CDR3 has 14 amino acids.

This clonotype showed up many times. This chain's CDR3 is CASSATSELTGELFF. DNA of the CDR3: TGTGCCAGCAGCGCGACTAGCGAGCTCACCGGGGAGCTGTTTTTT. The chain carries TRBV28 and TRBJ2-2; 8 nucleotides agree with TRBD2. This CDR3 has 15 residues. J gave up 4 bases and V 6 bases, and 7 bases lay outside the gene matches. Germline V gene data show CDR1 as MDHEN and CDR2 as SYDVKM.

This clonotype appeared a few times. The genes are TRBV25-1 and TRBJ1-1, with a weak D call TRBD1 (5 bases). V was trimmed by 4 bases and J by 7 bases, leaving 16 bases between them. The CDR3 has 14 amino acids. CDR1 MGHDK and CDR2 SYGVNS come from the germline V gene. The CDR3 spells CASSGGGYTFEAFF. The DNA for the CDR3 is TGTGCCAGCAGTGGGGGCGGTTACACCTTTGAAGCTTTCTTT.

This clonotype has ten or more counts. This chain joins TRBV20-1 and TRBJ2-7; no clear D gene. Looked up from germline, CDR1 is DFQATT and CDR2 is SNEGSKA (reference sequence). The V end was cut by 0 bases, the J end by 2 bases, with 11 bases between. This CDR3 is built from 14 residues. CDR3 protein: CSARDQVSPYEQYF. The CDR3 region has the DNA TGCAGTGCTAGAGATCAGGTCAGCCCCTACGAGCAGTACTTC.

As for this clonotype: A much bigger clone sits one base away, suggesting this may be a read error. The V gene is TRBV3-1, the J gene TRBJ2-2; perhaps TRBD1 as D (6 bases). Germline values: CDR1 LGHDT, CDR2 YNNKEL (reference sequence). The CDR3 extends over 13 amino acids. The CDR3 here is CAGSYDRSSRLFF. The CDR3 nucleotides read TGTGCCGGCAGCTACGACAGGAGTAGCAGATTGTTTTTT.

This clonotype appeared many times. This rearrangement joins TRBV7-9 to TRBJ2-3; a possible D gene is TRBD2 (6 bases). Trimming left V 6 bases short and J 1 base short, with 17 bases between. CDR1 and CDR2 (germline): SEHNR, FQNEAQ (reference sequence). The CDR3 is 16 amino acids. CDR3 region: CASRTASAHGTDTQYF. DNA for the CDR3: TGTGCCAGCAGGACGGCTAGCGCTCACGGCACAGATACGCAGTATTTT.

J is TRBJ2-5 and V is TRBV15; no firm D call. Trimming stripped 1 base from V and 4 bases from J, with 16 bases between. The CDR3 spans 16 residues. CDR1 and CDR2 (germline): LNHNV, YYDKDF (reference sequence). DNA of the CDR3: TGTGCCACCAGCAGAGGGTCAGTCAAACCGGGAGAGACCCAGTACTTC. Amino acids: CATSRGSVKPGETQYF.

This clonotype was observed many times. CDR3 region: CASSSRGVSYNEQFF. In nucleotides, the CDR3 is TGTGCCAGCAGCTCGCGGGGGGTATCCTACAATGAGCAGTTCTTC. The chain combines TRBV7-8 with TRBJ2-1, with TRBD2 matching 8 bases. Trimming at V came to 4 bases and at J to 1 base, leaving 3 bases not matched to a gene. CDR3 length equals 15 residues. The germline V gene encodes CDR1 SGHVS and CDR2 FQNEAQ.

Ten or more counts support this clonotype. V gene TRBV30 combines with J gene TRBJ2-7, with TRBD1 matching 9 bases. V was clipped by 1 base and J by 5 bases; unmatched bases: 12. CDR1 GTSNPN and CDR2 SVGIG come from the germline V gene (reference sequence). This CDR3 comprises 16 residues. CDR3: CAWSDRRDRAGHEQYF. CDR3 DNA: TGTGCCTGGAGTGACCGCCGGGACAGGGCGGGCCACGAGCAGTACTTC.

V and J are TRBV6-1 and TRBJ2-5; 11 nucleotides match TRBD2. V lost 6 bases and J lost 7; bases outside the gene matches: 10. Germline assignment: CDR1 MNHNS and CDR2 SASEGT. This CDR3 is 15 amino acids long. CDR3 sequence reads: CASRKLAGELATQYF. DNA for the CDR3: TGTGCCAGCAGAAAACTAGCGGGAGAATTGGCGACCCAGTACTTC.

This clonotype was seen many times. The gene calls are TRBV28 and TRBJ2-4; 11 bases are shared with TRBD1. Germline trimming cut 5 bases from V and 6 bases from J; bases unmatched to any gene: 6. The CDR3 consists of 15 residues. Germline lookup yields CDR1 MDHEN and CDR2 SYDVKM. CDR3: CASSGQGQGVNIQYF. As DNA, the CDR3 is TGTGCCAGCAGTGGCCAGGGACAGGGGGTAAACATTCAGTACTTC.

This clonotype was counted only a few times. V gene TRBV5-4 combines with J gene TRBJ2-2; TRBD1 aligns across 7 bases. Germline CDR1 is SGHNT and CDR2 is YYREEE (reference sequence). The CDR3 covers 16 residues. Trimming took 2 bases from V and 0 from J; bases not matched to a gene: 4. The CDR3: CASSFGQAANTGELFF. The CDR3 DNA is TGTGCCAGCAGCTTCGGACAGGCCGCGAACACCGGGGAGCTGTTTTTT.

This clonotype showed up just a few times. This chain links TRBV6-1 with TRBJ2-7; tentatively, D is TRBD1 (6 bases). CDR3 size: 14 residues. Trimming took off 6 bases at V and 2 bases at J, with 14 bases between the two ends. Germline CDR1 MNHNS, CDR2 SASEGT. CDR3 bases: TGTGCCAGCAGGCCATCCGGGACAACCTACGAGCAGTACTTC. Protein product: CASRPSGTTYEQYF.

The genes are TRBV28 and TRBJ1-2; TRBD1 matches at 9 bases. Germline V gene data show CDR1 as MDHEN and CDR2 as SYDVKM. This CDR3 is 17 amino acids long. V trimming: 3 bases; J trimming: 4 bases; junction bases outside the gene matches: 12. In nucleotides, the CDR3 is TGTGCCAGCAGTTTGGGAACAGGGGGCGGGTTAGTCTATGGCTACACCTTC. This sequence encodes CASSLGTGGGLVYGYTF.

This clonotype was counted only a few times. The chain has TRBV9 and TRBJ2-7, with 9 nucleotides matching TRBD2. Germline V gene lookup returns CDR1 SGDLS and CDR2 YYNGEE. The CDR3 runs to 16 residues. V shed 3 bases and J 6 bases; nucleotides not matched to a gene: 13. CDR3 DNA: TGTGCCAGCAGCGGAGGGGTAGCGGGAGAAGTCGGCGAGCAGTACTTC. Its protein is CASSGGVAGEVGEQYF.

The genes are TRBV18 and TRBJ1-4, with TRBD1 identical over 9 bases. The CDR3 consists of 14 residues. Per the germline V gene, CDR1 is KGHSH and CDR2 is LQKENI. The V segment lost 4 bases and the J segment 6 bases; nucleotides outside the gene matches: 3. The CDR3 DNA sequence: TGTGCCAGCTCACAGGGACAGGGCGATGAAAAACTGTTTTTT. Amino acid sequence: CASSQGQGDEKLFF.

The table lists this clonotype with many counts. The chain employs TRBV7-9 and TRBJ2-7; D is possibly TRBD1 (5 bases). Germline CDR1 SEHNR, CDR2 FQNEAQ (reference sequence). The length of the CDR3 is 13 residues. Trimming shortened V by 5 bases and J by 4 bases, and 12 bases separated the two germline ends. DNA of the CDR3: TGTGCCAGCAGCCCGACAGATCAGTACGAGCAGTACTTC. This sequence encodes CASSPTDQYEQYF.